This T cell receptor (beta chain) was recovered during a study of blood T cell repertoires in COVID-19. Across the study: There were acute and convalescent COVID-19 samples, and they came from the United States, Italy and Spain. T cells, B-cell-depleted T cells, or PBMCs supplied cDNA or gDNA.

Germline V gene lookup returns CDR1 MNHEY and CDR2 SVGAGI. V was clipped by 5 bases and J by 0 bases, with 14 bases between them. CDR3 size: 15 residues. Authors' processing steps: Amplified reference gene primers provided the basis for estimating nucleated cell counts. Repertoires were generated with immunoSEQ multiplex PCR, while TCRdb's copy carries only in-frame clones and drops some. D and trimming were read from the DNA, whereas the V and J calls and clone size are those reported in that table. The sample yields about 260,000 clones, about 80% seen once. This chain joins TRBV6-5 and TRBJ2-7; a weak D match, TRBD1 (6 bases). The clonotype originates from a woman of 80 years or more with acute or convalescent COVID-19. Material for sequencing was peripheral blood. The CDR3 here is CASSPLRQDSYEQYF. The CDR3 DNA is TGTGCCAGCAGTCCCCTCAGACAGGACTCCTACGAGCAGTACTTC.